This TCR beta chain was retrieved from a study of blood T cell repertoires in COVID-19. Assay used: immunoSEQ multiplex PCR; TCRdb lists only in-frame clones, some missing. Here the sample spans 200,000 to 250,000 clones, around nine tenths being singletons. This clone was observed a single time. The germline CDR1 and CDR2 sequences are SGHDN and FVKESK. The CDR3 consists of 12 residues. With 2 bases removed from V and 10 bases from J, the gap between germline ends came to 11 bases. The clonotype originates from a woman aged 45-65 years with acute COVID-19. V is TRBV14 and J is TRBJ1-1, with unresolved D. The sample was PBMCs or T cells enriched from blood (not recorded which). CDR3 amino acids: CASSQPLRGAFF. CDR3 nucleotide sequence: TGTGCCAGCAGCCAACCGCTGCGCGGAGCTTTCTTT.